The clone carrying this T cell receptor beta chain was observed a single time. These data originate in a study of blood T cell repertoires in COVID-19. Study summary: Italy, Spain and the United States were the sources of the convalescent and acute COVID-19 samples. The analysed material was cDNA or gDNA that came from T cells, B-cell-depleted T cells, or PBMCs.

As originally analysed: Scientists estimated how many nucleated cells there were by amplifying reference gene primers. Sequencing was performed with immunoSEQ multiplex PCR; in TCRdb, only in-frame clones are kept and a portion is missing. The DNA was the basis for D and trimming; V, J and clone size are from that table. The sample lists tens of thousands of clones, roughly 87% occurring once. The germline V gene encodes CDR1 SEHNR and CDR2 FQNEAQ (reference sequence). The CDR3 has 14 residues. V was trimmed by 6 bases and J by 5 bases, leaving 11 bases between them. The chain employs TRBV7-9 and TRBJ1-6; tentative D call: TRBD1 (6 bases). The receptor was isolated from a man between 65 and 85 years old with acute or convalescent COVID-19. The specimen sequenced was peripheral blood. This chain's CDR3 is CASRRQADNSPLHF. The CDR3 bases are TGTGCCAGCAGGCGACAGGCCGATAATTCACCCCTCCACTTT.